The source of this TCR beta chain is a study of PD-1 blockade in mismatch repair-deficient tumors (dated by TCRdb to the late 2010s). A note on the overall study: The trial enrolled roughly 83 consecutive patients with approximately twelve mismatch repair-deficient cancer types between September 2013 and late 2016, all previously treated and progressing. Tumor-associated T cell clones in the peripheral blood of patients responding to PD-1 blockade were tracked using deep sequencing of TCR CDR3 regions.

For each enrolled patient, mismatch repair deficiency was established using either polymerase chain reaction or immunohistochemistry. A few patients who responded to pembrolizumab therapy underwent TCR sequencing. Pembrolizumab PD-1 blockade was prospectively tested in advanced mismatch repair-deficient cancers, regardless of tissue of origin, in the phase II trial. Peripheral blood T cell samples were serially collected before and at multiple times after PD-1 blockade was started. The timing of each blood sample was reported as weeks after the first dose of pembrolizumab. The CDR1 and CDR2 encoded by the germline V gene are LGHNA and YSLEER. The CDR3, cysteine through phenylalanine, is 15 amino acids long. The DNA shown is the 45-base CDR3, in frame from base 1. V gives up 0 bases and J gives up 6 bases, and the segment between their germline ends measures 12 bases. This clone was recorded a few times. Its antigen specificity is not known. The input lacks base qualities; no much larger clone sits a single base away.

Study-level results and caveats: After pembrolizumab, tumor-resident clones, which were often undetectable in blood before treatment, expanded rapidly and then contracted, generally ahead of radiologic responses.

The library was made by the immunoSEQ multiplex PCR assay. TCRdb re-hosts the immuneACCESS table, in-frame sequences only. Its copies lack some clones; in the studies checked, an unresolved V gene accounts for under half of them, and the cause for the rest is not known. The sample yields 38,000 or so clones; approximately 85% were counted once. The ten largest clonotypes hold under 4% of the sample. The input for sequencing was peripheral blood, taken approximately 1.5 years after starting pembrolizumab. The chain is made from TRBV4-3 and TRBJ1-5, with no confidently assigned D gene. This clonotype was sampled from an adult with mismatch repair-deficient cancer. The CDR3 sequence is CASSQDGEPGQPQHF. The DNA is TGCGCCAGCAGCCAAGATGGGGAACCAGGTCAGCCCCAGCATTTT.